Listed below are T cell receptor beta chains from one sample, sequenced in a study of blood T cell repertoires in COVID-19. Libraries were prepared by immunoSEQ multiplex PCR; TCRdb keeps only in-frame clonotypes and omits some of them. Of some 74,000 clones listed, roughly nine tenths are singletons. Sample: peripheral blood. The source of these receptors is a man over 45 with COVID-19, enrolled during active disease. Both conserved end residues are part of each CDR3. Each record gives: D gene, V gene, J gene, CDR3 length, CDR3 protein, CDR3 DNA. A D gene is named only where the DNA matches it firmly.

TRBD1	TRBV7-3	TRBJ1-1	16	CASSSLTGGYGTEAFF	TGTGCCAGCAGCTCTTTGACAGGGGGCTACGGCACTGAAGCTTTCTTT
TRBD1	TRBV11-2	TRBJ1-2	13	CASSLAGTARYTF	TGTGCCAGCAGCTTGGCCGGGACAGCTCGCTACACCTTC
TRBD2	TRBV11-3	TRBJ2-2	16	CASSPSSGFNTGELFF	TGTGCCAGCAGCCCATCTAGCGGATTTAACACCGGGGAGCTGTTTTTT
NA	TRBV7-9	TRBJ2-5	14	CASSLAQGKETQYF	TGTGCCAGCAGCTTAGCCCAGGGGAAAGAGACCCAGTACTTC
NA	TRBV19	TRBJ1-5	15	CASSIDSGANQPQHF	TGTGCCAGTAGTATCGATTCAGGGGCCAATCAGCCCCAGCATTTT
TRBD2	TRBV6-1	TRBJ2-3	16	CASSGLAGGQADTQYF	TGTGCCAGCAGTGGACTAGCGGGAGGGCAGGCAGATACGCAGTATTTT
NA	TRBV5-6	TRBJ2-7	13	CASSPGSTYEQYF	TGTGCCAGCAGTCCCGGGTCCACCTACGAGCAGTACTTC
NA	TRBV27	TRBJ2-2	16	CASSFRGAWGTGELFF	TGTGCCAGCAGTTTCCGGGGGGCTTGGGGCACCGGGGAGCTGTTTTTT
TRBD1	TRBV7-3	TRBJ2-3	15	CASSHPGTGEDTQYF	TGTGCCAGCAGCCACCCTGGGACAGGGGAGGATACGCAGTATTTT
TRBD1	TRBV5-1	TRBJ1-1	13	CASRGTAGTEAFF	TGCGCCAGCAGGGGGACAGCCGGAACCGAGGCTTTCTTT
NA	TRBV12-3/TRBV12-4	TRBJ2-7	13	CASSLGRGYEQYF	TGTGCCAGCAGTTTGGGCCGGGGCTACGAGCAGTACTTC
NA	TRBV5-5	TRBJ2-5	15	CASSLPSGDQETQYF	TGTGCCAGCAGCCTGCCTTCGGGGGATCAAGAGACCCAGTACTTC
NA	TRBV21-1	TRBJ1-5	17	CASSKERPDRLCQPQHF	TGTGCCAGCAGCAAAGAACGTCCGGACAGGTTGTGTCAGCCCCAGCATTTT
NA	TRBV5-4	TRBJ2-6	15	CASSLSGAGANVLTF	TGTGCCAGCAGCTTAAGTGGAGCTGGGGCCAACGTCCTGACTTTC
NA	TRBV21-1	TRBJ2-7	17	CASSKGRTGTAPREQYF	TGTGCCAGCAGCAAGGGAAGGACCGGGACTGCTCCAAGGGAGCAGTACTTC
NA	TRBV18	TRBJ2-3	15	CASSPPWPGADTQYF	TGTGCCAGCTCACCACCTTGGCCGGGAGCGGATACGCAGTATTTT
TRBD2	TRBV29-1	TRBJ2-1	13	CSGTASGYNEQFF	TGCAGCGGGACAGCTAGCGGGTACAATGAGCAGTTCTTC
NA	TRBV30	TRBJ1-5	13	CAWSNEGDQPQHF	TGTGCCTGGAGTAACGAGGGCGATCAGCCCCAGCATTTT
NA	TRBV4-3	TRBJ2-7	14	CASSQARGDYEQYF	TGCGCCAGCAGCCAAGCAAGGGGCGACTACGAGCAGTACTTC
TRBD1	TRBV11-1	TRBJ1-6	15	CASSFMTGNNSPLHF	TGTGCCAGCAGCTTTATGACAGGGAATAATTCACCCCTCCACTTT
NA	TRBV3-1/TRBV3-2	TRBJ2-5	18	CASSPRAKGGRSQETQYF	TGTGCCAGCAGCCCCCGGGCTAAGGGGGGGCGAAGTCAAGAGACCCAGTACTTC
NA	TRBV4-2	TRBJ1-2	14	CASSQDSGNYGYTF	TGTGCCAGCAGCCAAGATTCAGGGAACTATGGCTACACCTTC
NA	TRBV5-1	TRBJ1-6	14	CASSRQEYNSPLHF	TGCGCCAGCAGCCGACAGGAGTATAATTCACCCCTCCACTTT